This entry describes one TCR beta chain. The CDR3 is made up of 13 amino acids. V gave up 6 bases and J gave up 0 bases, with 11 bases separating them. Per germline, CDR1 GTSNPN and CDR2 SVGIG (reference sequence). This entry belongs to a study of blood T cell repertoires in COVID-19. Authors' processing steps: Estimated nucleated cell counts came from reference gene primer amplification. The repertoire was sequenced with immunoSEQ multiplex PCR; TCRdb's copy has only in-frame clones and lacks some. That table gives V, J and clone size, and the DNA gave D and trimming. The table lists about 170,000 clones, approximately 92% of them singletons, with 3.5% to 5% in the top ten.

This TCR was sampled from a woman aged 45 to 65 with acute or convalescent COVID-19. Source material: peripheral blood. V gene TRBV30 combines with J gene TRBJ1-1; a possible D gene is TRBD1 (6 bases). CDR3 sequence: CACNRAMNTEAFF. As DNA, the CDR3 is TGTGCCTGTAACAGGGCTATGAACACTGAAGCTTTCTTT.